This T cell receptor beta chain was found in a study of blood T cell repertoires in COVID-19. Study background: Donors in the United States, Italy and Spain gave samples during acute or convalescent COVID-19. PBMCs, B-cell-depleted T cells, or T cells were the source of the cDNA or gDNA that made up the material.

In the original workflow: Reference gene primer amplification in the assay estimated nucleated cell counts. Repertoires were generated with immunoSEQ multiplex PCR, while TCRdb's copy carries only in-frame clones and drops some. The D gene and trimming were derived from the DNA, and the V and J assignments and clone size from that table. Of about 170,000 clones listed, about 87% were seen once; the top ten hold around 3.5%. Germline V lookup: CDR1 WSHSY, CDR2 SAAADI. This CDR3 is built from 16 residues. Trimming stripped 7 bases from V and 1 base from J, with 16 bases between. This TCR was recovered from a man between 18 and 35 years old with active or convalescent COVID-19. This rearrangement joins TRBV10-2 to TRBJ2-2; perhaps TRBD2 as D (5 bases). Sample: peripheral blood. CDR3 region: CASTEEGSWNTGELFF. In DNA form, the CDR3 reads TGCGCCAGCACCGAGGAAGGGAGCTGGAACACCGGGGAGCTGTTTTTT.